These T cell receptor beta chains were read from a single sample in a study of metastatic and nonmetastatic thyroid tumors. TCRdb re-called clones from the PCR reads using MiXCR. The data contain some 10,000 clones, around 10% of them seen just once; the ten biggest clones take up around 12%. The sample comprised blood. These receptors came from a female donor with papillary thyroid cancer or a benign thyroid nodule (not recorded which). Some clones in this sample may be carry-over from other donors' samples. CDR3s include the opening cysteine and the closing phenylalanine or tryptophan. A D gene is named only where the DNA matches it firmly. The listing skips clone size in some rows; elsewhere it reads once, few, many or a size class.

TGTGCCAGCAGTCCATTCACCGGAGAAGCTTTCTTT	CASSPFTGEAFF	-	-	TRBJ1-1	TRBV6-1
TGCGCCAGCATGAGCGGGGTGAGCTCCTACGAGCAGTACTTC	CASMSGVSSYEQYF	once	TRBD2	TRBJ2-7	TRBV5-1
TGCGCCAGCAGTGAAACAGGGAGGACTGAAGCTTTCTTT	CASSETGRTEAFF	many	-	TRBJ1-1	TRBV5-1
TGCAGTGCTGGGAGGGGATTGACGGGCTCTGGAAACACCATATATTTT	CSAGRGLTGSGNTIYF	many	-	TRBJ1-3	TRBV20-1
TGCGCCAGCAGCTCTCCTGCAGGCGCTGAAGCTTTCTTT	CASSSPAGAEAFF	many	-	TRBJ1-1	TRBV5-1
TGTGCCAGCAGTTCTCGATACAGGGTGACGAGGGAGACCCAGTACTTC	CASSSRYRVTRETQYF	-	-	TRBJ2-5	TRBV28
TGTGCCAGCAGCTTGGGGTCAAGGGCCAGGGAAACAGATACGCAGTATTTT	CASSLGSRARETDTQYF	many	-	TRBJ2-3	TRBV5-4
TGCAGCGTCGAATTGTCAGGGGGATACAATGAGCAGTTCTTC	CSVELSGGYNEQFF	few	TRBD1	TRBJ2-1	TRBV29-1
TGTGCCAGCAGGAAGGGACAGATGAACACTGAAGCTTTCTTT	CASRKGQMNTEAFF	medium-sized	TRBD1	TRBJ1-1	TRBV2
TGTGCCAGCAGTTCAGGGGGTTTTTATGGCTACACCTTC	CASSSGGFYGYTF	medium-sized	TRBD1	TRBJ1-2	TRBV6-1
TGTGCCAGCAGCGGACCGGGGGAGACCCAGTACTTC	CASSGPGETQYF	many	-	TRBJ2-5	TRBV3-1
TGCGCCAGCAGCTTGGGAGCTAGCGGGAGGGTCGGGAAGTACGAGCAGTACTTC	CASSLGASGRVGKYEQYF	many	TRBD2	TRBJ2-7	TRBV5-1
TGTGCCAGCAGCTTTGGACCTAGCACAGATACGCAGTATTTT	CASSFGPSTDTQYF	many	-	TRBJ2-3	TRBV7-3
TGTGCCAGCAGGGGGCGGGGGCGGGGACCCGGGGAGCTGTTTTTT	CASRGRGRGPGELFF	many	-	TRBJ2-2	TRBV12-3/TRBV12-4
TGTGCCAGCGATACAGTAGCGGGGAATAATTCACCCCTCCACTTT	CASDTVAGNNSPLHF	few	-	TRBJ1-6	TRBV6-1
TGTGCCAGCAGCCATACTAGCGGGGGATACACCGGGGAGCTGTTTTTT	CASSHTSGGYTGELFF	-	TRBD2	TRBJ2-2	TRBV3-1
TGTGCCTGGAGTAGAAACAGGGGAAACACCTTC	CAWSRNRGNTF	-	TRBD1	TRBJ1-2	TRBV30
TGTGCCACCGAAACGGAACGGCGAGATACGCAGTATTTT	CATETERRDTQYF	many	-	TRBJ2-3	TRBV15
TGTGCCAGCAGTGAAGGACAGGGCAGCTCCTACGAGCAGTACTTC	CASSEGQGSSYEQYF	medium-sized	TRBD1	TRBJ2-7	TRBV6-1
TGTGCCATCAGTGCGGCCAAAGAGGCTTTCTTT	CAISAAKEAFF	many	-	TRBJ1-1	TRBV10-3
TGTGCTACAGGGTTAACCTACAATGAGCAGTTCTTC	CATGLTYNEQFF	medium-sized	-	TRBJ2-1	TRBV3-2
TGTGCCAGTAGCGAGCCTAGCGGGAATCCCTACAATGAGCAGTTCTTC	CASSEPSGNPYNEQFF	many	TRBD2	TRBJ2-1	TRBV19
TGTGCCAGTAGATCACTAGCGGGGGACACAGATACGCAGTATTTT	CASRSLAGDTDTQYF	many	TRBD2	TRBJ2-3	TRBV19
TGCGCCAGCAGACCAGGAGGGACACGGGGGGGGGAGACCCAGTACTTC	CASRPGGTRGGETQYF	many	TRBD2	TRBJ2-5	TRBV5-1
TGCGCCAGCAGCTTGGGGGCAGGCCAAGAGACCCAGTACTTC	CASSLGAGQETQYF	many	-	TRBJ2-5	TRBV5-1
TGTGCCAGCGGGGGGGCCCACGAGCAGTACTTC	CASGGAHEQYF	medium-sized	-	TRBJ2-7	TRBV6-1
TGTGCCAGCAGTGGTGACAGGGGGTCTGGGGCCAACGTCCTGACTTTC	CASSGDRGSGANVLTF	many	TRBD1	TRBJ2-6	TRBV6-1
TGTGCCAGCAGAGGACCTTTGGATGAGCAGTTCTTC	CASRGPLDEQFF	many	-	TRBJ2-1	TRBV27
TGCGCCAGCAGACCCCTTAGGATTAGCAATCAGCCCCAGCATTTT	CASRPLRISNQPQHF	many	-	TRBJ1-5	TRBV4-1
TGTGCCAGCAGCTCCTACACAGATACGCAGTATTTT	CASSSYTDTQYF	many	-	TRBJ2-3	TRBV7-2
TGTGCCAGCAGTTACTTCCCGTTTGGACTAGCGGGAGTTGAGCAGTACTTC	CASSYFPFGLAGVEQYF	-	TRBD2	TRBJ2-7	TRBV6-5
TGTGCCAGCAGTGAAACGAGGAATTCACCCCTCCACTTT	CASSETRNSPLHF	few	-	TRBJ1-6	TRBV2
TGTGCCAGCAGGGCGGGGTTAAAAACTGGAAACACCATATATTTT	CASRAGLKTGNTIYF	medium-sized	-	TRBJ1-3	TRBV2
TGTTCCAGTAGGCTAACTAGCGTGCCTTCCTACGAGCAGTACTTC	CSSRLTSVPSYEQYF	few	TRBD2	TRBJ2-7	TRBV19
TGTGCCAGCAGTCTTACCGGGACTAGCGGGCCAGATACGCAGTATTTT	CASSLTGTSGPDTQYF	many	TRBD2	TRBJ2-3	TRBV7-2
TGCGCCAGCAGCTTGGGCAGGGGCGCTGGCTCCTACAATGAGCAGTTCTTC	CASSLGRGAGSYNEQFF	many	-	TRBJ2-1	TRBV5-1
TGTGCCAGCAGCCAAGATCTCTGGGCCGGGGAGCTGTTTTTT	CASSQDLWAGELFF	many	-	TRBJ2-2	TRBV4-2
TGTGCCAGTAGTGGACCGGGACAGGGGGTCTACGAGCAGTACTTC	CASSGPGQGVYEQYF	medium-sized	TRBD1	TRBJ2-7	TRBV19
TGTGCCAGTAGTATAGGTTGGGGAAGTGAGCAGTTCTTC	CASSIGWGSEQFF	many	-	TRBJ2-1	TRBV19
TGTGCCAGCAGCCAAGGGACTAGCGGAAACACAGATACGCAGTATTTT	CASSQGTSGNTDTQYF	medium-sized	TRBD2	TRBJ2-3	TRBV4-2
TGTGCCAGCAGTGGGGATTCGGGGGCACAAGAGACCCAGTACTTC	CASSGDSGAQETQYF	many	-	TRBJ2-5	TRBV2
TGTGCCAGCAGCGCACAGAGGGGAGAAACAGATACGCAGTATTTT	CASSAQRGETDTQYF	many	-	TRBJ2-3	TRBV5-4
TGCAGTGCGCGTCTGAGGAGGGGGAGCACCGGGGAGCTGTTTTTT	CSARLRRGSTGELFF	many	-	TRBJ2-2	TRBV20-1
TGTGCCAGCAGCTCCAACAGGGATGAAGGCTACACCTTC	CASSSNRDEGYTF	medium-sized	-	TRBJ1-2	TRBV7-9
TGTGCCAGCTCACCGTACAGGGTGACCTCTGGGGCCAACGTCCTGACTTTC	CASSPYRVTSGANVLTF	-	-	TRBJ2-6	TRBV18
TGTGCCAGCAGCCAGAGCGGGGGCGCCTACGAGCAGTACTTC	CASSQSGGAYEQYF	-	TRBD2	TRBJ2-7	TRBV3-1
TGCGCCAGCAGAGCGGGAGGTGACACAGATACGCAGTATTTT	CASRAGGDTDTQYF	many	TRBD2	TRBJ2-3	TRBV10-2
TGCGTCCTTCCGGGACATGATGACAATGAGCAGTTCTTC	CVLPGHDDNEQFF	-	-	TRBJ2-1	TRBV20-1
TGCGCCAGCAGCCAGCTCGGACTAGCAAAGCAGTACTTC	CASSQLGLAKQYF	many	TRBD2	TRBJ2-7	TRBV4-1